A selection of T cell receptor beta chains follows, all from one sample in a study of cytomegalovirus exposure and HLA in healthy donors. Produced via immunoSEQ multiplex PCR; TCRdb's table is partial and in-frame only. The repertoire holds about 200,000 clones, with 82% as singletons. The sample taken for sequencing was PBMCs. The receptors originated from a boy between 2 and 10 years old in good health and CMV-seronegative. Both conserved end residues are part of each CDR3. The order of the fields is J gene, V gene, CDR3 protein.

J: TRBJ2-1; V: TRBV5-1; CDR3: CASSLVGLADHNEQFF
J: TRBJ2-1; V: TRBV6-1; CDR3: CASREGRVSYNEQFF
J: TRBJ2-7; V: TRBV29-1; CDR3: CSAVGPSAYEQYF
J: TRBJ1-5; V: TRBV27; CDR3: CASRTTGLSDFGGPQHF
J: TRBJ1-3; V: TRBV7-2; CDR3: CASSTSGNTIYF
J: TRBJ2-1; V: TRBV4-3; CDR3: CASSQDWSGGDNEQFF
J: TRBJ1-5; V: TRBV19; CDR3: CASKALEDQPQHF
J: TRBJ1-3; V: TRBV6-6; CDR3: CASRGASGNTIYF
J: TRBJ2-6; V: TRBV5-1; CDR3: CASSFPGSRGTGANVLTF
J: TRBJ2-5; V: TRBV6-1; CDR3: CASSSRLIQETQYF
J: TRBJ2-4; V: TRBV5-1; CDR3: CASSLTVAKNIQYF
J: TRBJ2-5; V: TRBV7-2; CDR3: CASSSGVGFQETQYF
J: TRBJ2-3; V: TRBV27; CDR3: CASSPAGWDTQYF
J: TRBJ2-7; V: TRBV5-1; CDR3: CASSWDSSYEQYF
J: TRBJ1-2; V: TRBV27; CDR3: CASSSQGVHSDYGYTF
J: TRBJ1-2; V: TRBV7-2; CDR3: CASSTSGTGNGYTF
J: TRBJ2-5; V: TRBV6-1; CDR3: CASSSFSGGEETQYF
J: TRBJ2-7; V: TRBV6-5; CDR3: CASRKGQVGEQYF
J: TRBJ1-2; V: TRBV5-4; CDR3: CASSLVAGSYGYTF
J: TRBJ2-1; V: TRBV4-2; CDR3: CASSQESFPHNEQFF
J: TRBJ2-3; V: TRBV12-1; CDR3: CASSFRQGRTDTQYF
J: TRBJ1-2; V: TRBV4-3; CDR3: CASSPRQGGYYGYTF
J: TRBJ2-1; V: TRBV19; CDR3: CASSETITKFYNEQFF
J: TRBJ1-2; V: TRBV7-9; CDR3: CASSQDREYGYTF
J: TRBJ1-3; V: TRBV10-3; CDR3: CAISPGRAISGNTIYF
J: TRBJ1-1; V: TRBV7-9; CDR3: CASRLDRVGEAFF
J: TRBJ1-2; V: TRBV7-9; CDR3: CASSKGIPDGYTF
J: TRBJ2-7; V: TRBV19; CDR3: CASSPGQGAYEQYF
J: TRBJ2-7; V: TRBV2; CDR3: CASSSGTVTYEQYF
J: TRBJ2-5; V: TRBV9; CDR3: CASSVAGRGYGETQYF
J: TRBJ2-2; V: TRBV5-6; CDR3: CASSFAGTGELFF
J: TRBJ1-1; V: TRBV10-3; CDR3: CAISQTGGTEAFF
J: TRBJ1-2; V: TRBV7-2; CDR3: CASSLVSQNDYGYTF
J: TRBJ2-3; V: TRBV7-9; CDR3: CASSLRLAGTTDTQYF
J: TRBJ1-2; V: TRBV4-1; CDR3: CASSQDPLRGYTF